What follows are 22 T cell receptor beta chains derived from one specimen sequenced in a study of radiotherapy plus CTLA-4 blockade in lung cancer. Clones were sequenced by immunoSEQ multiplex PCR, and TCRdb holds only the in-frame ones, with some missing. Of 25,000 to 35,000 clones in the sample, roughly four fifths are singletons; the top ten hold under 8%. Sequencing used peripheral blood, obtained from a patient treated with radiotherapy plus ipilimumab. These TCRs come from a human donor with non-small cell lung cancer who had stable disease on radiotherapy plus ipilimumab.

V usage is TRBV27 and J usage is TRBJ1-1; 12 bases are shared with TRBD1. The V gene end was trimmed by 3 bases and the J gene end by 2 bases; junction bases not matched to a gene: 1. Germline CDR1 reads MNHEY; CDR2 reads SMNVEV (reference sequence). The CDR3 is made up of 15 amino acids. The CDR3 DNA reads TGTGCCAGCAGTTTGGGGACAGGGGGCAACACTGAAGCTTTCTTT. Protein sequence: CASSLGTGGNTEAFF.

The V call is TRBV19, the J call TRBJ1-6; 8 positions agree with TRBD1. Unmatched junction bases numbered 6, after V lost 7 bases and J lost 4 bases. This CDR3 spans 15 amino acids. CDR1 is LNHDA and CDR2 is SQIVND in the germline V gene (reference sequence). The chain's CDR3 is CASNDRGEYNSPLHF. CDR3 bases: TGTGCCAGTAATGACAGGGGTGAATATAATTCACCCCTCCACTTT.

The chain uses TRBV25-1 and TRBJ1-5; D may be TRBD1 (6 bases). Germline V gene lookup returns CDR1 MGHDK and CDR2 SYGVNS. The CDR3 loop spans 16 amino acids. V lost 4 bases, J lost 0 bases, and 13 bases lay in between. The CDR3 region has the DNA TGTGCCAGCAGTGGGGGGGCACCTTATAGCAATCAGCCCCAGCATTTT. It yields the protein CASSGGAPYSNQPQHF.

V gene TRBV5-1 combines with J gene TRBJ2-7, with a tentative D call TRBD2 (6 bases). From germline, CDR1 is SGHRS and CDR2 YFSETQ. The ends were cut back, 4 bases at V and 5 bases at J, with 13 bases in the middle. This CDR3 comprises 13 residues. The CDR3 coding sequence is TGCGCCAGCAGCCGGTGGGGCGGGAACGAGCAGTACTTC. It translates to CASSRWGGNEQYF.

The rearrangement links TRBV14 to TRBJ1-1; D not resolved. V was shortened by 0 bases and J by 6 bases, with 8 bases between the two germline ends. The CDR3 consists of 13 residues. Per germline, CDR1 SGHDN and CDR2 FVKESK. CDR3 loop: CASSQDPASEAFF. CDR3 in DNA: TGTGCCAGCAGCCAAGATCCGGCTTCTGAAGCTTTCTTT.

The rearrangement links TRBV29-1 to TRBJ2-5, with D possibly matching TRBD1 (6 bases). The ends were cut back, 3 bases at V and 9 bases at J, with 17 bases in the middle. The length of the CDR3 is 13 residues. CDR1 and CDR2 (germline): SQVTM, ANQGSEA. The CDR3 DNA follows: TGCAGCGTTGACCCCAGGGGCTTTGCGGCCCAGTACTTC. It is translated as CSVDPRGFAAQYF.

This clone was counted once. The CDR3 DNA sequence: TGCGCCAGCAGCCAAGATACAGGGCGGCCCACGGGGGGCTACACCTTC. Its translation is CASSQDTGRPTGGYTF. V and J are TRBV4-3 and TRBJ1-2; D is possibly TRBD1 (6 bases). The CDR3 extends over 16 amino acids. V shed 0 bases and J shed 8 bases, with 19 bases lying between them. Germline-derived CDR1 and CDR2 are LGHNA and YSLEER.

DNA for the CDR3: TGTGCCAGCAGCTTACAGGGGAATGAAAAACTGTTTTTT. Translation gives CASSLQGNEKLFF. The chain recombines TRBV5-4 with TRBJ1-4; 7 bases are a match to TRBD1. The CDR3 runs to 13 residues. In germline, CDR1 is SGHNT, CDR2 YYREEE (reference sequence). V was clipped by 2 bases and J by 5 bases; unmatched bases: 0.

The chain couples TRBV19 to TRBJ1-2; D is unclear. Germline CDR1 and CDR2: LNHDA and SQIVND (reference sequence). Trimming took off 7 bases at V and 4 bases at J, with 10 bases between the two ends. This CDR3 contains 12 residues. The DNA for the CDR3 is TGTGCCAGTACTGCAGAAAGCTATGGCTACACCTTC. Translation: CASTAESYGYTF. Drawing the rest from reference TRBV19 and TRBJ1-2, the complete variable domain is DGGITQSPKYLFRKEGQNVTLSCEQNLNHDAMYWYRQDPGQGLRLIYYSQIVNDFQKGDIAEGYSVSREKKESFPLTVTSAQKNPTAFYLCASTAESYGYTFGSGTRLTVV.

This clone was seen once. This sequence joins TRBV7-2 and TRBJ1-3, with D perhaps TRBD1 (6 bases). The germline gives CDR1 SGHTA, CDR2 FQGNSA. The CDR3 is 17 amino acids. Trimming took off 1 base at V and 0 bases at J, with 13 bases between the two ends. CDR3 sequence: CASSLVPGAGSGNTIYF. CDR3 in DNA: TGTGCCAGCAGCTTAGTTCCAGGGGCCGGCTCTGGAAACACCATATATTTT.

This chain uses TRBV5-1 with TRBJ1-1; the D is unclear. CDR1 and CDR2 (germline): SGHRS, YFSETQ. This CDR3 has 13 amino acids. With 3 bases removed from V and 5 bases from J, the gap between germline ends came to 11 bases. The CDR3 sequence is CASSSPGGTEAFF. As DNA, the CDR3 is TGCGCCAGCAGCTCCCCGGGAGGTACTGAAGCTTTCTTT.

The rearrangement links TRBV4-1 to TRBJ1-5, with TRBD1 as a possible D gene (5 bases). V lost 6 bases and J lost 5, with 17 bases in between. The CDR3 has 15 amino acids. Germline CDR1 and CDR2: MGHRA and YSYEKL. This CDR3 is CASRLHGTEDQPQHF. The CDR3 DNA reads TGCGCCAGCAGGTTACACGGGACGGAGGATCAGCCCCAGCATTTT.

V gene TRBV6-6 combines with J gene TRBJ1-1; D is ambiguous. Trimming removed 7 bases at V and 2 bases at J, with 11 bases between. Germline loops: CDR1 MNHNY, CDR2 SVGAGI (reference sequence). The CDR3 consists of 13 residues. CDR3 bases: TGTGCCAGCACCTTGGACGGTAACACTGAAGCTTTCTTT. This gives the protein CASTLDGNTEAFF.

V gene TRBV6-1 combines with J gene TRBJ2-6; D ambiguous. Germline V CDR1 and CDR2: MNHNS, SASEGT. The CDR3 extends over 15 amino acids. Trimming took off 10 bases at V and 2 bases at J, with 15 bases between the two ends. CDR3 in amino acids: CATRRLSAGANVLTF. The CDR3 nucleotides read TGTGCCACCAGACGCCTGTCAGCTGGGGCCAACGTCCTGACTTTC.

V usage is TRBV29-1 and J usage is TRBJ1-3; the D gene is possibly TRBD1 (5 bases). The V and J ends lost 7 bases and 0 bases respectively, with 10 bases between them. The CDR3 is made up of 13 amino acids. The V gene's germline CDR1 is SQVTM and CDR2 ANQGSEA. In DNA form, the CDR3 reads TGCAGCGCCAGGGTCCTCTCTGGAAACACCATATATTTT. As protein: CSARVLSGNTIYF.

CDR3 protein: CASRDEGASEQYV. Here the CDR3 DNA reads TGCGCCAGCAGGGATGAGGGGGCTAGCGAGCAGTACGTC. This chain connects TRBV5-1 to TRBJ2-7, with 7 bases matching TRBD1. The germline V gene has CDR1 SGHRS and CDR2 YFSETQ. J was trimmed by 6 bases and V by 5 bases; bases with no gene match: 8. There are 13 residues in the CDR3.

The chain is built from TRBV7-6 and TRBJ1-2; perhaps TRBD1 as D (6 bases). CDR1 is SGHVS, CDR2 FNYEAQ, per germline. The germline V and J ends were trimmed by 3 bases and 4 bases, with 12 bases remaining between them. CDR3 length equals 14 residues. The CDR3 region is CASSLGGGGYGYTF. The CDR3 coding sequence is TGTGCCAGCAGCTTGGGTGGGGGCGGCTATGGCTACACCTTC. The full variable domain, its missing parts supplied by reference TRBV7-6 and TRBJ1-2, is GAGVSQSPRYKVTKRGQDVALRCDPISGHVSLYWYRQALGQGPEFLTYFNYEAQQDKSGLPNDRFSAERPEGSISTLTIQRTEQRDSAMYRCASSLGGGGYGYTFGSGTRLTVV.

This clone was counted between two and nine times. The J gene is TRBJ1-1, the V gene TRBV7-8, with D perhaps matching TRBD1 (6 bases). The CDR3 loop spans 15 amino acids. The V and J ends lost 5 bases and 1 base respectively, with 14 bases between them. Germline V gene data show CDR1 as SGHVS and CDR2 as FQNEAQ. The CDR3 here is CASSTHQTGNTEAFF. CDR3 sequence (DNA): TGTGCCAGCAGCACCCACCAGACAGGGAACACTGAAGCTTTCTTT.

This clone showed up just a few times. The chain uses TRBV30 and TRBJ2-2; D remains ambiguous. Germline CDR1 is GTSNPN and CDR2 is SVGIG (reference sequence). With 1 base removed from V and 6 bases from J, the gap between germline ends came to 12 bases. The CDR3 contains 14 residues. This CDR3 reads CAWSAHEEAGELFF. The DNA for the CDR3 is TGTGCCTGGAGTGCTCACGAAGAGGCCGGGGAGCTGTTTTTT. The complete variable domain, with remaining parts taken from reference TRBV30 and TRBJ2-2, reads SQTIHQWPATLVQPVGSPLSLECTVEGTSNPNLYWYRQAAGRGLQLLFYSVGIGQISSEVPQNLSASRPQDRQFILSSKKLLLSDSGFYLCAWSAHEEAGELFFGEGSRLTVL.

This sequence joins TRBV9 and TRBJ1-2; D may be TRBD1 (5 bases). CDR3 length: 15 residues. V dropped 4 bases and J dropped 4 bases, with 17 bases sitting between them. The germline CDR1 and CDR2 sequences are SGDLS and YYNGEE. The CDR3 protein is CASSTPRRGGYGYTF. CDR3 sequence (DNA): TGTGCCAGCAGCACCCCACGGAGGGGAGGCTATGGCTACACCTTC. The full variable domain, its missing parts supplied by reference TRBV9 and TRBJ1-2, is DSGVTQTPKHLITATGQRVTLRCSPRSGDLSVYWYQQSLDQGLQFLIQYYNGEERAKGNILERFSAQQFPDLHSELNLSSLELGDSALYFCASSTPRRGGYGYTFGSGTRLTVV.

This chain connects TRBV19 to TRBJ1-1; no definite D call. This CDR3 has 14 amino acids. V was shortened by 3 bases and J by 3 bases, with 11 bases between the two germline ends. CDR1 and CDR2 from the germline V gene are LNHDA and SQIVND (reference sequence). The CDR3 reads CASSIQPPDTEAFF. DNA for the CDR3: TGTGCCAGTAGTATCCAACCCCCGGACACTGAAGCTTTCTTT. Variable domain in full (rest from reference TRBV19 and TRBJ1-1): DGGITQSPKYLFRKEGQNVTLSCEQNLNHDAMYWYRQDPGQGLRLIYYSQIVNDFQKGDIAEGYSVSREKKESFPLTVTSAQKNPTAFYLCASSIQPPDTEAFFGQGTRLTVV.

The chain links TRBV5-4 to TRBJ1-1; D remains unclear. The germline gives CDR1 SGHNT, CDR2 YYREEE (reference sequence). Trimming left V 4 bases short and J 0 bases short, with 13 bases between. This CDR3 region has 15 residues. Written as DNA, the CDR3 is TGTGCCAGCAGCCCCCAGGCGGGGATGAACACTGAAGCTTTCTTT. It translates to CASSPQAGMNTEAFF.